The sample holds many counts of the clone carrying this T cell receptor (beta chain). Sequencing libraries for TCR beta were prepared with iRepertoire HTBI primers and Arm-PCR of CDR3 regions. TCRdb processed the multiplex PCR reads anew with MiXCR; each CDR3 protein has one entry. The sample contains about 440,000 distinct CDR3 sequences, over 15% of which appear only once. Time point reported: newly diagnosed GD, antithyroid drugs for less than 3 months. Following extraction of RNA from PBMCs, that RNA was used to make the TCR library. The data stem from a study of regulatory T cells in long-lasting Graves disease. This sample was also put to use in a study of T cells in Graves' hyperthyroidism and ophthalmopathy.

The clonotype was recovered from a woman aged 30 to 39 with Graves disease. This material consisted of peripheral blood mononuclear cells (PBMCs), taken at new diagnosis, from a patient treated with antithyroid drugs.

This CDR3 is CASRGRLNTEAFF. The CDR3 DNA reads as TGTGCCAGCAGGGGACGGTTGAACACTGAAGCTTTCTTT. The J gene is TRBJ1-1, the V gene TRBV27, with TRBD1 as a possible D gene (5 bases). Trimming stripped 6 bases from V and 0 bases from J, with 8 bases between. The length of the CDR3 is 13 residues. CDR1 is MNHEY and CDR2 is SMNVEV in the germline V gene (reference sequence).